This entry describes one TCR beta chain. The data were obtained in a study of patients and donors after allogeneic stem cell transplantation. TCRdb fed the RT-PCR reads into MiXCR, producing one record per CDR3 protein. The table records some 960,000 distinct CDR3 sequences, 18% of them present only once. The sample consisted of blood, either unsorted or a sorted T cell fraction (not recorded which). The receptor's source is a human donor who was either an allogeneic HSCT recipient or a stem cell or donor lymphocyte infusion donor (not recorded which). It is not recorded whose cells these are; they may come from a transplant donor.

The CDR3 protein is CASSQHGRGGTDTQYF. DNA of the CDR3: TGCGCCAGCAGCCAACATGGACGGGGGGGCACAGATACGCAGTATTTT. This sequence joins TRBV4-3 and TRBJ2-3; 7 bases are shared with TRBD2. Germline CDR1 and CDR2: LGHNA and YSLEER. The junction had 6 bases not matched to a gene; V was cut back by 2 bases and J by 1 base. This CDR3 comprises 16 residues.